This TCR beta chain was documented in a study of blood T cell repertoires in COVID-19. CDR1 and CDR2 (germline): MGHRA, YSYEKL. The CDR3 is 15 amino acids. V was trimmed by 0 bases and J by 13 bases, leaving 16 bases between them. Original analysis: The authors estimated nucleated cell counts from reference gene primer amplification. The method was immunoSEQ multiplex PCR; TCRdb's version includes in-frame clones alone and lacks a portion of them. That table furnishes V, J and clone size, whereas the DNA furnished D and trimming. The data hold roughly 140,000 clones, with 75% to 90% observed a single time.

This receptor was obtained from a woman of 80 years or more with acute or convalescent COVID-19. This chain links TRBV4-1 with TRBJ1-6, with D possibly being TRBD1 (6 bases). The sample taken for sequencing was peripheral blood. The CDR3 DNA sequence: TGCGCCAGCAGCCAAGAAGGGGGGGGGTTTTATCCCCTCCACTTT. It is translated as CASSQEGGGFYPLHF.